This TCR beta chain was identified during a study of shared clonotypes between healthy human individuals. Using immunoSEQ multiplex PCR, the repertoire was profiled, and TCRdb retains in-frame clones only, with some absent. The data hold 400,000 to 500,000 clones, with about three quarters observed a single time. Trimming took 7 bases from V and 3 from J, leaving 12 bases between them. Germline CDR1 is MNHNY and CDR2 is SVGAGI (reference sequence). The CDR3 covers 14 residues. The rearrangement links TRBV6-6 to TRBJ1-4; maybe TRBD1 (6 bases). The sequence came from a woman aged 40-49 years in good health. Some clones in this sample may be carry-over from other donors' samples. The sequenced material came from PBMCs. The CDR3, as DNA: TGTGCCAGCAAAGACAGGTCGCCTAATGAAAAACTGTTTTTT. Its translation is CASKDRSPNEKLFF.